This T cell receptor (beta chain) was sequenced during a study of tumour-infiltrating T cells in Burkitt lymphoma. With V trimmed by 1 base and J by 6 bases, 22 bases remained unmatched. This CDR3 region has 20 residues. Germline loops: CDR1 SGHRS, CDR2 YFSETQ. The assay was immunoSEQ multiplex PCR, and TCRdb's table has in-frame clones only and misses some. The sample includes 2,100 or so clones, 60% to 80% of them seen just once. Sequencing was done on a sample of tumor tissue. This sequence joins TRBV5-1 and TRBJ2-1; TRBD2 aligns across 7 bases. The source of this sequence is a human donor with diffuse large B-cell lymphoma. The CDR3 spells CASSLRRTIPGQAGLNEQFF. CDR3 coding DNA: TGCGCCAGCAGCTTGCGACGGACTATACCCGGGCAAGCGGGACTCAATGAGCAGTTCTTC.